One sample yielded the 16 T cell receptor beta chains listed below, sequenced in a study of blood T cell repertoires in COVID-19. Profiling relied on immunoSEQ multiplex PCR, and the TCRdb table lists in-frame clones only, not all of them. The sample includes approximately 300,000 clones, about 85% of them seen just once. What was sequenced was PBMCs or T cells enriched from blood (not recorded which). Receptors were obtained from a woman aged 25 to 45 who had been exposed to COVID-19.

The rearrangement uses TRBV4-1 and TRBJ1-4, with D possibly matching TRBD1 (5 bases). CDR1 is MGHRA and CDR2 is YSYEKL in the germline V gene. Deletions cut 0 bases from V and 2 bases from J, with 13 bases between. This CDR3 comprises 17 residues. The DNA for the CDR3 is TGCGCCAGCAGCCAAGAGGGTCGCAGGGCCACTAATGAAAAACTGTTTTTT. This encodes CASSQEGRRATNEKLFF.

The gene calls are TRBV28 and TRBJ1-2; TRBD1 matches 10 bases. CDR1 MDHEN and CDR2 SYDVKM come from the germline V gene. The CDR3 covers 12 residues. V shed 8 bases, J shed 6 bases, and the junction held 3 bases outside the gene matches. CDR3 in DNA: TGTGCCAGCGAGGACAGGGGGAATGGCTACACCTTC. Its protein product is CASEDRGNGYTF.

This chain's CDR3 is CASSPATGASEKLFF. Written as DNA, the CDR3 is TGTGCCAGCAGTCCGGCGACAGGGGCAAGTGAAAAACTGTTTTTT. The chain recombines TRBV2 with TRBJ1-4; 8 bases agree with TRBD1. This CDR3 comprises 15 residues. Germline V gene sequence: CDR1 SNHLY, CDR2 FYNNEI. V shed 5 bases and J 7 bases; nucleotides not matched to a gene: 9.

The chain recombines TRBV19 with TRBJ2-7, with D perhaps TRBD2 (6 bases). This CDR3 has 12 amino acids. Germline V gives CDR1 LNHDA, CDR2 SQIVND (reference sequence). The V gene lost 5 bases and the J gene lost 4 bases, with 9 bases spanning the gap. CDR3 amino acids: CASSSGTYEQYF. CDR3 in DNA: TGTGCCAGTAGTTCCGGGACTTACGAGCAGTACTTC.

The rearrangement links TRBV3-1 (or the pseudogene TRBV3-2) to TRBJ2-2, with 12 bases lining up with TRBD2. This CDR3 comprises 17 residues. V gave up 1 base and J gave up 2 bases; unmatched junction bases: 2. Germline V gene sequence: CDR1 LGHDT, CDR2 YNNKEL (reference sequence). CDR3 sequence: CASSQATSGRNTGELFF. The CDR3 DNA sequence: TGTGCCAGCAGCCAAGCGACTAGCGGGAGAAACACCGGGGAGCTGTTTTTT.

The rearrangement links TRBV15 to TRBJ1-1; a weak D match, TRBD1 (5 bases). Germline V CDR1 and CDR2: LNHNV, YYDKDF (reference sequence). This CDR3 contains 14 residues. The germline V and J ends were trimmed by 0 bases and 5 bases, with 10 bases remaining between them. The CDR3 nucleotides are TGTGCCACCAGCAGAGATGAAGGGGTTACTGAAGCTTTCTTT. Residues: CATSRDEGVTEAFF.

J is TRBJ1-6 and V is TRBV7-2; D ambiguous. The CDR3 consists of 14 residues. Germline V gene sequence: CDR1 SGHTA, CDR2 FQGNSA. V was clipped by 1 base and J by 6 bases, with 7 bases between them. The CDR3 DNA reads TGTGCCAGCAGCTTAGGGGCAGGTAATTCACCCCTCCACTTT. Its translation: CASSLGAGNSPLHF.

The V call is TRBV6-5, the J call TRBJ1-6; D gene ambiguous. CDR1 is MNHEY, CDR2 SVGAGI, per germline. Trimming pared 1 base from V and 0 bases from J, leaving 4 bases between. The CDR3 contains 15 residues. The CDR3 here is CASSYLSSYNSPLHF. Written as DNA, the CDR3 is TGTGCCAGCAGTTACTTGAGCTCCTATAATTCACCCCTCCACTTT.

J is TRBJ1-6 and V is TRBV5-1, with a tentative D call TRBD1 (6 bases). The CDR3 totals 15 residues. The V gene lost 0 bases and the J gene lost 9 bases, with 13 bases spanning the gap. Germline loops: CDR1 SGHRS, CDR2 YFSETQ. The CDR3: CASSLGWGRSSPLHF. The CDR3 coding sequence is TGCGCCAGCAGCTTGGGTTGGGGGCGCAGTTCACCCCTCCACTTT.

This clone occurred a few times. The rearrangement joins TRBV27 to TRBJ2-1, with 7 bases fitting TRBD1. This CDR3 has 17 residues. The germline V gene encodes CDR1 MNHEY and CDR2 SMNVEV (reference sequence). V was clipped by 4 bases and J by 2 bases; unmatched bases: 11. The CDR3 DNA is TGTGCCAGCAGTTCGACCTTACTCAGGGGGACCTACAATGAGCAGTTCTTC. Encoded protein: CASSSTLLRGTYNEQFF.

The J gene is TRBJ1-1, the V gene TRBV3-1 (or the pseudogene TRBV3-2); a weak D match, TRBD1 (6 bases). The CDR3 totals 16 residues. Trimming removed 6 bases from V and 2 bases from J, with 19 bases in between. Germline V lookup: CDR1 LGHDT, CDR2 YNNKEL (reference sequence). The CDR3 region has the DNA TGTGCCAGCAGTTACAGGGTCGGGACCCTAAACACTGAAGCTTTCTTT. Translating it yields CASSYRVGTLNTEAFF.

DNA of the CDR3: TGTGCCAGCAGCCCCCCCGCAGGGCCCGACACTGAAGCTTTCTTT. Translation: CASSPPAGPDTEAFF. The V and J genes are TRBV7-9 and TRBJ1-1; a possible D gene is TRBD1 (5 bases). CDR1 is SEHNR and CDR2 is FQNEAQ in the germline V gene (reference sequence). This CDR3 contains 15 residues. The V end lost 5 bases, the J end lost 3 bases, and 16 bases lay between the germline ends.

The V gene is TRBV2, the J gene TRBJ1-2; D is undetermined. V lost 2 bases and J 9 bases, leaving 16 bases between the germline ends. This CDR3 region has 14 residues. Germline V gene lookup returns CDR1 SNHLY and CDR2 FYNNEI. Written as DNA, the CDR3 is TGTGCCAGCAGTGAAATTGTAAAAGGGAGTAGCTACACCTTC. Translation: CASSEIVKGSSYTF. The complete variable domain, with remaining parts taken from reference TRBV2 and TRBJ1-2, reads EPEVTQTPSHQVTQMGQEVILRCVPISNHLYFYWYRQILGQKVEFLVSFYNNEISEKSEIFDDQFSVERPDGSNFTLKIRSTKLEDSAMYFCASSEIVKGSSYTFGSGTRLTVV.

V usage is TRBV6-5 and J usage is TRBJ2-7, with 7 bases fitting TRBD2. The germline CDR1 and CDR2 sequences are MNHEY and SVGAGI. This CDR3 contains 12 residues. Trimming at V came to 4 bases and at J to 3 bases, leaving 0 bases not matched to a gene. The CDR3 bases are TGTGCCAGCAGTTGGGGGGGCTACGAGCAGTACTTC. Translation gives CASSWGGYEQYF.

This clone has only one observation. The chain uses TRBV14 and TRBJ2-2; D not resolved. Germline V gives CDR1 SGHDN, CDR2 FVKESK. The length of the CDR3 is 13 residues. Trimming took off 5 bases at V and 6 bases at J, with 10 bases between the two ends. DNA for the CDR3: TGTGCCAGCAGCGACCGGGTTCCCGGGGAGCTGTTTTTT. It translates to CASSDRVPGELFF.

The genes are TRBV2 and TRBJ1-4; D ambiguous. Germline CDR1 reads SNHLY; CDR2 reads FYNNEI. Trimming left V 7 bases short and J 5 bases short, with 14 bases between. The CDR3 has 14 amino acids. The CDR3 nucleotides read TGTGCCAGCAAACCGGGATATAACAATGAAAAACTGTTTTTT. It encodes CASKPGYNNEKLFF.